This is a list of T cell receptor beta chains from one sample in a study of T cell repertoires in cytomegalovirus infection. What these receptors recognize is not known. A single record per CDR3 protein comes from TCRdb applying MiXCR to the reads. The sample gives 140,000 to 150,000 distinct CDR3 sequences, over 25% of which show up once; 45% to 55% is in the top ten. This material consisted of CD8+ T cells from cultured PBMCs, taken from culture after CMV antigen stimulation. The receptors originated from a human donor in good health (CMV status not recorded). Some clones in this sample may be carry-over from other donors' samples. The CDR3 runs from the conserved cysteine through the conserved F or W. Clone size appears in some rows only: once, few, many, or a class for an expanded clone.

V gene	J gene	clone size	CDR3 protein
TRBV6-1	TRBJ1-2	many	CASNPGQGSNYGYTF
TRBV7-3	TRBJ2-7	.	CASSPQDRPYEQYF
TRBV2	TRBJ1-6	.	CASKGLQTGINSPLHF
TRBV9	TRBJ2-1	few	CASSDSPGDEQFF
TRBV4-1	TRBJ1-3	.	CASSQGEGNTIYF
TRBV12-3/TRBV12-4	TRBJ2-3	many	CASSARDDSTDTQYF
TRBV2	TRBJ2-3	few	CARLDPLAASTDTQYF
TRBV24-1	TRBJ2-3	.	CATSAATISDTQYF
TRBV6-4	TRBJ2-1	.	CASSDLPGSEQFF
TRBV28	TRBJ2-7	.	CASSLGISSYEQYF
TRBV7-8	TRBJ2-3	many	CATREGGTDTQYF
TRBV5-4	TRBJ1-5	many	CASSSQGNQPQHF
TRBV14	TRBJ1-6	.	CASSQGGLGHSPLHF
TRBV7-9	TRBJ2-1	many	CASRGTGFDNEQFF
TRBV19	TRBJ1-5	many	CARPAGGLPRYSNQPQHF
TRBV12-3/TRBV12-4	TRBJ2-5	.	CASSPGTVVFQYF
TRBV27	TRBJ1-6	few	CASRQSYNSPLHF
TRBV5-1	TRBJ1-3	many	CASSLESGVGNTIYF
TRBV13	TRBJ2-1	.	CASSLGGGRNEQFF
TRBV4-1	TRBJ1-3	few	CASSQDWPASGNTIYF
TRBV7-9	TRBJ1-1	few	CASSTTGGWTEAFF
TRBV27	TRBJ2-7	.	CASSWAGATYEQYF
TRBV27	TRBJ2-2	.	CASGRDRITGELFF
TRBV11-1	TRBJ1-6	.	CASRKGPESPLHF
TRBV7-2	TRBJ2-1	few	CASSLERTGYYNEQFF
TRBV6-5	TRBJ1-6	few	CASSYKAGGTSYNSPLHF
TRBV11-2	TRBJ2-7	.	CASSLYYTPGEGEQYF
TRBV2	TRBJ1-5	.	CASSNRGYSNQPQHF
TRBV19	TRBJ2-1	.	CASGDSYYNEQFF
TRBV2	TRBJ2-4	.	CASSEWYTGDIQYF
TRBV7-4	TRBJ2-2	few	CASSLVADRNTGELFF
TRBV7-6	TRBJ2-1	.	CASSLEGLGNEQFF
TRBV2	TRBJ2-3	.	CASSGLSVSTDTQYF
TRBV9	TRBJ2-3	.	CASRGLAGGPNTDTQYF
TRBV11-2	TRBJ2-3	.	CASSLDPVTTDTQYF
TRBV27	TRBJ1-5	.	CASSLGTGVNQPQHF
TRBV12-3/TRBV12-4	TRBJ2-3	.	CASSLGLKGPTDTQYF
TRBV11-2	TRBJ2-5	many	CASSLETGQETQYF
TRBV27	TRBJ2-1	.	CASSPPTGGGGNEQFF
TRBV5-1	TRBJ1-2	.	CASSYTGGSGYTF
TRBV12-3/TRBV12-4	TRBJ2-3	many	CASSLEGEADTQYF
TRBV7-6	TRBJ2-3	.	CASSSGQLSTDTQYF